This is a list of T cell receptor beta chains from one sample in a study of shared clonotypes between healthy human individuals. TCRdb's copy holds only in-frame clones and misses some; the assay was immunoSEQ multiplex PCR. The profile shows about 2 million clones, roughly 94% of them singletons. The sample comprised naive CD8+ T cells sorted from blood. The receptors derive from a man between 18 and 35 years old in good health. The CDR3 runs from the conserved cysteine through the conserved F or W. The D gene is left open where the match is weak. Clone sizes are given selectively: once, few, many, or a class where the clone is expanded.

j_gene	abundance	d_gene	v_gene	CDR3aa	CDR3nt
TRBJ1-1	NA	NA	TRBV11-2	CASSLGPGLPGTEAFF	TGTGCCAGCAGCTTAGGTCCAGGCCTTCCCGGCACTGAAGCTTTCTTT
TRBJ2-3	NA	TRBD2	TRBV4-3	CASSQDGVAGRTDTQYF	TGCGCCAGCAGCCAAGATGGGGTAGCGGGACGCACAGATACGCAGTATTTT
TRBJ1-5	once	NA	TRBV2	CASSDSNNQPQHF	TGTGCCAGCAGTGATAGTAACAATCAGCCCCAGCATTTT
TRBJ1-2	once	NA	TRBV5-4	CASSLSSVKIYGYTF	TGTGCCAGCAGCTTGAGTAGTGTAAAGATCTATGGCTACACCTTC
TRBJ1-2	NA	TRBD1	TRBV9	CASSPTGGTNYGYTF	TGTGCCAGCAGCCCCACAGGGGGAACAAACTATGGCTACACCTTC
TRBJ1-5	NA	TRBD1	TRBV28	CASSHRGDNQPQHF	TGTGCCAGCAGCCACAGGGGGGACAATCAGCCCCAGCATTTT
TRBJ2-3	NA	TRBD2	TRBV5-1	CASDVGLAGNPRTDTQYF	TGCGCCAGCGACGTGGGACTAGCGGGAAACCCGCGCACAGATACGCAGTATTTT
TRBJ2-2	NA	NA	TRBV6-5	CASSWTPNTGELFF	TGTGCCAGCAGTTGGACTCCGAACACCGGGGAGCTGTTTTTT
TRBJ2-5	NA	TRBD2	TRBV23-1	CASSQTSGRAETQYF	TGCGCCAGCAGTCAGACGAGCGGGAGGGCAGAGACCCAGTACTTC
TRBJ2-7	NA	NA	TRBV7-9	CASSLTETYEQYF	TGTGCCAGCAGCTTAACGGAAACCTACGAGCAGTACTTC
TRBJ2-3	NA	NA	TRBV9	CASSVVGAEDTQYF	TGTGCCAGCAGCGTAGTGGGGGCTGAAGATACGCAGTATTTT
TRBJ2-1	NA	NA	TRBV9	CASSVDGGSYNEQFF	TGTGCCAGCAGCGTAGACGGCGGCAGTTACAATGAGCAGTTCTTC
TRBJ2-4	NA	NA	TRBV4-1	CASSQEEGGDIQYF	TGCGCCAGCAGCCAAGAGGAGGGGGGTGACATTCAGTACTTC
TRBJ1-1	NA	NA	TRBV6-5	CASSYEVGLTEAFF	TGTGCCAGCAGTTACGAGGTGGGGCTCACTGAAGCTTTCTTT
TRBJ2-5	once	NA	TRBV28	CASSSPGARETQYF	TGTGCCAGCAGTTCCCCCGGGGCCCGAGAGACCCAGTACTTC
TRBJ2-5	NA	NA	TRBV30	CACDREETQYF	TGTGCCTGTGACAGAGAAGAGACCCAGTACTTC
TRBJ2-2	NA	NA	TRBV6-5	CASSYPFGELFF	TGTGCCAGCAGTTACCCTTTTGGGGAGCTGTTTTTT
TRBJ2-3	NA	NA	TRBV27	CASSLQLLGGTDTQYF	TGTGCCAGCAGTTTACAACTACTGGGAGGCACAGATACGCAGTATTTT
TRBJ2-7	NA	TRBD2	TRBV5-6	CASSLAAGVEQYF	TGTGCCAGCAGCTTGGCGGCGGGAGTCGAGCAGTACTTC
TRBJ2-3	once	TRBD1	TRBV15	CATSATGFGTDTQYF	TGTGCCACCAGCGCGACAGGGTTCGGCACAGATACGCAGTATTTT